Shown below are 5 T cell receptor beta chains from a single sample sequenced in a study of blood T cell repertoires in COVID-19. TCRdb's table, derived via immunoSEQ multiplex PCR, lists solely in-frame clones and lacks some. The top ten hold 3% to 3.5% of the sample, which has roughly 250,000 clones, 70% to 75% seen once. Sequencing used peripheral blood. These receptors all stem from a woman of 80 years or more with acute or convalescent COVID-19.

The J gene is TRBJ2-2, the V gene TRBV10-3; tentatively, D is TRBD1 (6 bases). The CDR3 is 16 amino acids. Trimming shortened V by 7 bases and J by 1 base, and 16 bases separated the two germline ends. Germline CDR1 reads ENHRY; CDR2 reads SYGVKD. CDR3 nucleotide sequence: TGTGCCATCACTCCATACAGGGATCGGAACACCGGGGAGCTGTTTTTT. This encodes CAITPYRDRNTGELFF.

The V and J genes are TRBV2 and TRBJ2-1; 14 bases align to TRBD2. Trimming at V came to 5 bases and at J to 7 bases, leaving 10 bases not matched to a gene. The germline V gene encodes CDR1 SNHLY and CDR2 FYNNEI. The CDR3 sequence is 17 residues long. CDR3 nucleotides: TGTGCCAGCAGTAGGCCACCGGGACTAGCGGGAGCTAATGAGCAGTTCTTC. It specifies CASSRPPGLAGANEQFF.

This clone has just a few counts. The genes are TRBV27 and TRBJ1-4; 7 bases align to TRBD1. Germline V gene sequence: CDR1 MNHEY, CDR2 SMNVEV (reference sequence). J lost 2 bases, V lost 2 bases, and 11 bases had no gene match. This CDR3 spans 18 amino acids. CDR3 protein: CASSLNRRQGVTNEKLFF. As DNA, the CDR3 is TGTGCCAGCAGTTTAAATAGGAGGCAGGGGGTTACTAATGAAAAACTGTTTTTT. The full variable domain, rest sourced from reference TRBV27 and TRBJ1-4, is EAQVTQNPRYLITVTGKKLTVTCSQNMNHEYMSWYRQDPGLGLRQIYYSMNVEVTDKGDVPEGYKVSRKEKRNFPLILESPSPNQTSLYFCASSLNRRQGVTNEKLFFGSGTQLSVL.

The rearrangement uses TRBV25-1 and TRBJ2-1, with D perhaps TRBD1 (5 bases). Trimming stripped 3 bases from V and 3 bases from J, with 15 bases between. The germline V gene encodes CDR1 MGHDK and CDR2 SYGVNS. This CDR3 region has 16 residues. CDR3 loop: CASSDLSSGNYNEQFF. DNA for the CDR3: TGTGCCAGCAGTGATTTAAGTTCAGGGAACTACAATGAGCAGTTCTTC.

V and J are TRBV14 and TRBJ1-4; the D is unclear. Germline V CDR1 and CDR2: SGHDN, FVKESK. There are 15 residues in the CDR3. Trimming cost V 4 bases and J 4 bases, with 13 bases left between them. The CDR3 here is CASSRAGGFNEKLFF. The CDR3 coding sequence is TGTGCCAGCAGCCGGGCAGGAGGGTTTAATGAAAAACTGTTTTTT.